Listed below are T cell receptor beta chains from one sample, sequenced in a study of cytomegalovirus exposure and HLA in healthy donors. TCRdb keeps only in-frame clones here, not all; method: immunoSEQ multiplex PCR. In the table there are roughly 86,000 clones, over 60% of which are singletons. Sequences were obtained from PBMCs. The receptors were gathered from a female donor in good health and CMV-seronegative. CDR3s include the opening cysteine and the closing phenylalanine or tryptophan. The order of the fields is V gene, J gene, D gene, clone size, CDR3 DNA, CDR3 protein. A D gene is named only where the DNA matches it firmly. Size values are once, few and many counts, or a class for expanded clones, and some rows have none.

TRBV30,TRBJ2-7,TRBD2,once,TGTGCCTGGAGTGTATTCGGCGGGGGGCGCTACGAGCAGTACTTC,CAWSVFGGGRYEQYF
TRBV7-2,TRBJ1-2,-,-,TGTGCCAGCAGCTTAGCCGTAGACAGGGGCTACACCTTC,CASSLAVDRGYTF
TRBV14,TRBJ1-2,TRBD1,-,TGTGCCAGCAGCCAAGATCGGTTAGGGGGCTCTGGCTACACCTTC,CASSQDRLGGSGYTF
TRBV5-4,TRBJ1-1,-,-,TGTGCCAGCAGCGCGGGGGACACCGCCGGGAACACTGAAGCTTTCTTT,CASSAGDTAGNTEAFF
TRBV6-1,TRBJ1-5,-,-,TGTGCCAGCAGTATTGGAGGCCCCCAGCATTTT,CASSIGGPQHF
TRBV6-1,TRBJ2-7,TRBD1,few,TGTGCCAGCAGTGAATTTGGGACAGAAGGACAAAATACCTACGAGCAGTACTTC,CASSEFGTEGQNTYEQYF
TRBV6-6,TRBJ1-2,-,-,TGTGCCAGCAGTTACACAGGTGGCTACACCTTC,CASSYTGGYTF
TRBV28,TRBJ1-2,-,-,TGTGCCAGCAGTTCTGCCCGGAGAGATGGCTACACCTTC,CASSSARRDGYTF
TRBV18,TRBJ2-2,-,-,TGTGCCAGCTCACGCACGACAGACTCCGGGGAGCTGTTTTTT,CASSRTTDSGELFF
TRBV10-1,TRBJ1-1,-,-,TGCGCCAGCAGTGCTAATACTGAAGCTTTCTTT,CASSANTEAFF
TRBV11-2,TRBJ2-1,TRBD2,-,TGTGCCAGCACCTCATCTCTAGACAGGACTAGCGGCTACAATGAGCAGTTCTTC,CASTSSLDRTSGYNEQFF
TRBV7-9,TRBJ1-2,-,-,TGTGCCAGCAGCTTAGGGGGGACTTATGGCTACACCTTC,CASSLGGTYGYTF
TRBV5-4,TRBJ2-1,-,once,TGTGCCAGCAGCTTGGGTGGGGCAAGCTCCTACAATGAGCAGTTCTTC,CASSLGGASSYNEQFF
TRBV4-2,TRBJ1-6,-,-,TGTGCCAGCAGCCAAGATTGGGGCGACTCATCACCCCTCCACTTT,CASSQDWGDSSPLHF
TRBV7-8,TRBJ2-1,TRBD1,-,TGTGCCAGCAGCACAAGACAGGGGGCGGGAAATGAGCAGTTCTTC,CASSTRQGAGNEQFF
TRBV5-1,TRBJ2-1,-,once,TGCGCCAGCAGCTTGGCCGTGGGAGCCTACAATGAGCAGTTCTTC,CASSLAVGAYNEQFF
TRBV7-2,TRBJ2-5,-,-,TGTGCCAGCAGCTTAGTGGCAGGGGCAGCGGAGACCCAGTACTTC,CASSLVAGAAETQYF
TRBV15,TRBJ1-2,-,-,TGTGCCACCAGCGCCCCAGGATCCGGCTACACCTTC,CATSAPGSGYTF
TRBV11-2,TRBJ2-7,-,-,TGTGCCAGCAGCTTAGATGAGCGGCTGGCCTACGAGCAGTACTTC,CASSLDERLAYEQYF
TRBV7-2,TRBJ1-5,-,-,TGTGCCAGCAGCTCAGGGAATATCAAGCCCCAGCATTTT,CASSSGNIKPQHF
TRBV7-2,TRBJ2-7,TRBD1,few,TGTGCCAGCAGCTTAGTAGCGGGACAGGGGGGCTACGAGCAGTACTTC,CASSLVAGQGGYEQYF
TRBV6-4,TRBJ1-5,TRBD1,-,TGTGCCAGCAGTGAGACAGGGACGAGCAATCAGCCCCAGCATTTT,CASSETGTSNQPQHF
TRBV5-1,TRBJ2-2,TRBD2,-,TGCGCCAGCAGCCCCTCGGGACTAGCGGGAGTGGGCGGGGAGCTGTTTTTT,CASSPSGLAGVGGELFF
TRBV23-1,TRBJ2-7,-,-,TGCGCCAGCAGTCCTCCGAGGACAGCCTCCGGATACGAGCAGTACTTC,CASSPPRTASGYEQYF
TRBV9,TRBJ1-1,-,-,TGTGCCAGCAGCGGGGGGGGGAACACTGAAGCTTTCTTT,CASSGGGNTEAFF
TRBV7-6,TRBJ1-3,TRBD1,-,TGTGCCAGCAGCCCACTCACAGGGGGGATCTTCTCTGGAAACACCATATATTTT,CASSPLTGGIFSGNTIYF
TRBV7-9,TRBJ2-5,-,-,TGTGCCAGCAGCTCGACAGCTCAAGAGACCCAGTACTTC,CASSSTAQETQYF
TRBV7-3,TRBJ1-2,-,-,TGTGCCAGCAGCCCCTCGGCGGTCGGGAACTATGGCTACACCTTC,CASSPSAVGNYGYTF
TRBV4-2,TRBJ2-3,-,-,TGTGCCAGCAGCCCCGCGGGGGCGCGTACGCAGTATTTT,CASSPAGARTQYF